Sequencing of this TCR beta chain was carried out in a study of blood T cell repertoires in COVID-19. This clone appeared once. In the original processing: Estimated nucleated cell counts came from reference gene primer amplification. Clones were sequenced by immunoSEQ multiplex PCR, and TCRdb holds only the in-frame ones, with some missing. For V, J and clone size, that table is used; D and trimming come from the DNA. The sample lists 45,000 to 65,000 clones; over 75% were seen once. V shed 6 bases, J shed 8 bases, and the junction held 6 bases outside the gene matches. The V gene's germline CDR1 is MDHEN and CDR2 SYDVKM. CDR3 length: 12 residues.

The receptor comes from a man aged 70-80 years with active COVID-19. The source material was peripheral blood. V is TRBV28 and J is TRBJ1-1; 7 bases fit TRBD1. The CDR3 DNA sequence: TGTGCCAGCAGGGTAGGGACAGTAGAAGCTTTCTTT. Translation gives CASRVGTVEAFF.